The T cell receptor (beta chain) under discussion was sequenced for a study of CD8 T cells in Susac syndrome. Study-level background: The sequenced Susac syndrome patients included six who had clinically active disease and roughly eight who were in remission. At the time their blood was drawn, patients with Susac syndrome were either therapy-naive, on corticosteroids (with some of them also receiving intravenous immunoglobulin), or on intravenous immunoglobulin alone. Overall study results and limits: The number of individuals included in the study's TCR sequencing and HLA analysis was acknowledged as relatively small.

Fulfillment of recently defined diagnostic criteria for definite or probable disease was shown by the patients with Susac syndrome. Regarding this clonotype: Its matching antigen is unknown.

Random hexamers were used to reverse transcribe an amount of about 0.45 to 1 ug RNA. TCRdb used MiXCR to reprocess the immunoSEQ multiplex PCR reads, holding one entry per CDR3 protein. Of more than 100,000 distinct CDR3 sequences detected, around 94% appear once; the ten largest clones hold around 0.27%. Germline CDR1 is SGHNT and CDR2 is YENEEA. This CDR3 has 15 residues. Trimming cost V 5 bases and J 0 bases; bases outside gene matches: 2. The clonotype comes from a human donor with Susac syndrome. Sequences were obtained from CD8+ T cells from PBMCs. This chain connects TRBV11-3 to TRBJ2-2; TRBD1 matches 8 bases. For the CDR3, the DNA is TGTGCCAGCAGCAAGGACAGGGCGAACACCGGGGAGCTGTTTTTT. Its translation: CASSKDRANTGELFF. Drawing the rest from reference TRBV11-3 and TRBJ2-2, the complete variable domain is EAGVVQSPRYKIIEKKQPVAFWCNPISGHNTLYWYLQNLGQGPELLIRYENEEAVDDSQLPKDRFSAERLKGVDSTLKIQPAELGDSAVYLCASSKDRANTGELFFGEGSRLTVL.